A single T cell receptor (beta chain) is shown here with its context. Its antigen is not yet known. No base qualities exist here, and no much larger clone lies one base off it. The treatment or condition label on this specimen signifies: some 20 received Ad26.COV2.S at low or high dose, single or two shots; several received placebo; per-sample allocation not given. Repertoires of vaccine and placebo recipients were sequenced from samples taken on day 63 after the first injection. In Cohort 1b, roughly 25 adults aged 18-55 years were enrolled at a single site in Boston, USA, between 29 July and 7 August 2020. Ad26.COV2.S was a replication-incompetent adenovirus type 26 vector that expressed a prefusion-stabilized SARS-CoV-2 spike protein derived from the original Wuhan strain. This record comes from a study of Ad26.COV2.S vaccination and SARS-CoV-2 variants (TCRdb year 2021). With regard to the full study: Donors in the vaccine arm were drawn from COV1001, a phase I-IIa trial of Ad26.COV2.S in healthy adults that was multicentre, randomized, double-blind and placebo-controlled. Dosing of Ad26.COV2.S was intramuscular, at either 5x10^10 or 1x10^11 viral particles, delivered as one shot or as two shots spaced 56 days apart. Investigators remained blinded to trial group allocation during experiments and outcome assessment. The TCR-sequenced set comprised about 32 samples: some 19 Ad26.COV2.S vaccine recipients, 5 placebo recipients and 8 SARS-CoV-2 convalescent individuals. Trial participants were randomized into five groups of five: low-dose or high-dose Ad26.COV2.S given once or twice, or placebo on both occasions. Sequencing of the TCRbeta repertoire served to evaluate the specificity and breadth of SARS-CoV-2-reactive T cell receptors following Ad26.COV2.S vaccination. Points the paper makes about the study in general: Vaccine and placebo recipients had comparable non-spike TCR breadth, which fits with the vaccine containing only spike. After vaccination, substantial breadth of spike-specific CD8+ and CD4+ T cell responses was reported. It was noted by the authors that total T cell responses may have been underestimated by the TCR breadth and depth analyses. Spike-specific TCR breadth was higher in Ad26.COV2.S recipients than in placebo recipients (P = 0.0014). Comparing responses between vaccine doses or regimens was not something the study was powered to do.

The immunoSEQ Assay was the method used to sequence TCRbeta CDR3 regions. After extraction, genomic DNA underwent amplification by bias-controlled multiplex PCR, followed by high-throughput sequencing. The published analysis was carried out like this. To quantify the absolute abundance of every unique TCRbeta CDR3 region, sequences were collapsed and filtered. T cell fraction was estimated by normalization of TCRbeta template counts to usable DNA, with usable DNA being measured through amplification of reference genes present in all nucleated cells. Repertoire TCRs were annotated as SARS-CoV-2-specific by exact matching of V gene, CDR3 amino acid sequence and J gene to a known reactive TCR set. The reference SARS-CoV-2 TCR set was obtained from MIRA and was filtered for enrichment in COVID-19-positive ImmuneCODE repertoires, whereby public or cross-reactive TCRs were removed. Using the MIRA antigens, annotated TCRs were further analysed by specific ORF or by position within an ORF. Depth was the summed frequency of annotated unique rearrangements, while breadth was defined as annotated unique rearrangements over total unique productive rearrangements. TCR breadth was compared between groups using two-sided Wilcoxon rank-sum tests. As stored in TCRdb, this immuneACCESS dataset retains in-frame rearrangements with V and J assigned. A fraction of the clones does not appear; measured against another copy, unresolved V genes explain less than half of the discrepancy, and the remainder lacks a known reason. D and trimming come from the DNA, and the V and J calls and clone size come from that table. The sample table records approximately 360,000 clones; 83% of these occur just once. The leading ten clones occupy roughly 7.4% of the sample.

The CDR3, cysteine through phenylalanine, is 13 amino acids long. The CDR3 DNA has 39 bases and is translated from base 1. CDR1 and CDR2 were assigned from the germline V gene as KGHSH and LQKENI. V was cut back by 3 bases and J by 10 bases, leaving a gap of 12 bases between them. The source is a person aged 18-65 years who received the Ad26.COV2.S COVID-19 vaccine or a placebo. Sample: peripheral blood, taken in a trial of Ad26.COV2.S vaccine versus placebo. The rearrangement joined TRBV18 to TRBJ1-4; TRBD1 might be the D gene, on 5 matching bases. This receptor carries the CDR3 CASSPRDLGKLFF. The nucleotide sequence reads as follows: TGTGCCAGCTCACCTCGGGACCTAGGAAAACTGTTTTTT.